This T cell receptor beta chain originates from a study of control samples from healthy donors and cancer patients. The CDR3 has 15 residues. Germline V lookup: CDR1 SGHTA, CDR2 FQGTGA. The V and J ends lost 2 bases and 5 bases respectively, with 12 bases between them. Sequencing was performed with immunoSEQ multiplex PCR; in TCRdb, only in-frame clones are kept and a portion is missing. The sample contains about 190,000 clones, around 90% of which appear only once. The source of this sequence is a young man in good health. Material for sequencing was blood. The gene calls are TRBV7-3 and TRBJ2-2; possibly TRBD2 for D (6 bases). CDR3 DNA sequence: TGTGCCAGCAGCTTAGCGGCGGGGTTTACCGGGGAGCTGTTTTTT. Amino acid sequence: CASSLAAGFTGELFF.